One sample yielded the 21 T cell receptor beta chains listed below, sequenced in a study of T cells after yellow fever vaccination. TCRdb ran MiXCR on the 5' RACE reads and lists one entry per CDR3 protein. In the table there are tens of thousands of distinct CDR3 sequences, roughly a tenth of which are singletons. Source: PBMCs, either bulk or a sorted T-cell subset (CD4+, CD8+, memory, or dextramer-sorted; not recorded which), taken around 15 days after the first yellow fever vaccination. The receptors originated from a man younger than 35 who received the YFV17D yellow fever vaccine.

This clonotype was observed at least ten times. CDR3 sequence: CASSFGQSYEQYF. Here the CDR3 DNA reads TGTGCCAGCAGTTTCGGACAGTCGTACGAGCAGTACTTC. The chain carries TRBV12-3 or TRBV12-4 and TRBJ2-7; TRBD1 is a possible D gene (6 bases). This CDR3 is 13 amino acids long. Between the trimmed V and J ends, which lost 3 bases and 4 bases, there was a span of 10 bases.

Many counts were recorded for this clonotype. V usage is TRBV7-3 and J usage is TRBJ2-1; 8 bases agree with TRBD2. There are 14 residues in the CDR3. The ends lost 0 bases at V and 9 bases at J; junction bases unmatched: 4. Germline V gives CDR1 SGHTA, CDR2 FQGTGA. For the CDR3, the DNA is TGTGCCAGCAGCTTAACCAGCGGGGGAGGTGAGCAGTTCTTC. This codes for CASSLTSGGGEQFF.

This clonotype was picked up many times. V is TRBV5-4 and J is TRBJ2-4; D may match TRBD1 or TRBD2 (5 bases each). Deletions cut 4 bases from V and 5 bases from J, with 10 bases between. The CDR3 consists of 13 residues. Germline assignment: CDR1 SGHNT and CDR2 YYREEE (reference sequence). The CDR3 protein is CASSLGTENIQYF. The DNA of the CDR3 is TGTGCCAGCAGCCTCGGGACGGAAAACATTCAGTACTTC.

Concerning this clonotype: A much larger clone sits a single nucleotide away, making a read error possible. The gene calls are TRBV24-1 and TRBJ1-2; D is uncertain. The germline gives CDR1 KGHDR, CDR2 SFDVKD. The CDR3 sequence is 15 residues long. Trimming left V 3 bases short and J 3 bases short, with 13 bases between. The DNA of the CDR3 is TGTGCCACCAGTGATCCCGGCAGCGCTGACTATGGCTACACCTTC. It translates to CATSDPGSADYGYTF.

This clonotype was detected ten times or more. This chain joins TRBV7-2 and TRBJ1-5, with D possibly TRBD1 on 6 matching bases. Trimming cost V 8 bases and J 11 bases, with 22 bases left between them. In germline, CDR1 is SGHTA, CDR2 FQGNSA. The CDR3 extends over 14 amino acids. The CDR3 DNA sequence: TGTGCCAGCGGCCCCGGGTCAACTGAGGGGGCCCAGCATTTT. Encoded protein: CASGPGSTEGAQHF.

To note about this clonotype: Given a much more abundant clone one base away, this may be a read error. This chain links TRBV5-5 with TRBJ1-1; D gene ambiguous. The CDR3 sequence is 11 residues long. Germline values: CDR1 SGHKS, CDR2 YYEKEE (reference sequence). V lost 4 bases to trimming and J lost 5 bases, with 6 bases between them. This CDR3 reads CASSLDTEAFF. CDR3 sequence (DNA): TGTGCCAGCAGCCTGGATACTGAAGCTTTCTTT.

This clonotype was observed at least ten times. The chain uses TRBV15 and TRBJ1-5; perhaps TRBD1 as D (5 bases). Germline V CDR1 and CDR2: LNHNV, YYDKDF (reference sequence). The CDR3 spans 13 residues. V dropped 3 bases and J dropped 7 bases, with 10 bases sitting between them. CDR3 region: CATSRGGIQPQHF. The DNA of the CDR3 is TGTGCCACCAGCAGGGGGGGGATCCAGCCCCAGCATTTT.

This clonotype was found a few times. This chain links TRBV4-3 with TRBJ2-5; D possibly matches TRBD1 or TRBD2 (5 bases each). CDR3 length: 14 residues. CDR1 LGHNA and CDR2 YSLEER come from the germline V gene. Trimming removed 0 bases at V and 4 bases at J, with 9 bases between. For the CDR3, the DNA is TGCGCCAGCAGCCAAGAAGGGACGGGAGAGACCCAGTACTTC. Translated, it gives CASSQEGTGETQYF.

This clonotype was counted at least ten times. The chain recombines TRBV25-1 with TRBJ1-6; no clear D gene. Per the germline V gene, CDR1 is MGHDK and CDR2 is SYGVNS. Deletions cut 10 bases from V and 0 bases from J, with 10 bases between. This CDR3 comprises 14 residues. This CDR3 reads CATTGSSYNSPLHF. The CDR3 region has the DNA TGTGCCACCACCGGGAGCTCCTATAATTCACCCCTCCACTTT.

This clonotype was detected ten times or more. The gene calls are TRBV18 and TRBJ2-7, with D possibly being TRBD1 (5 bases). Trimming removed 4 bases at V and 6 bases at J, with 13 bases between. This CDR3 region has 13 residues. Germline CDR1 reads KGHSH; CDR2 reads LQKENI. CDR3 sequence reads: CASSQGSNGEQYF. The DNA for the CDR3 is TGTGCCAGCTCACAGGGGTCAAACGGCGAGCAGTACTTC.

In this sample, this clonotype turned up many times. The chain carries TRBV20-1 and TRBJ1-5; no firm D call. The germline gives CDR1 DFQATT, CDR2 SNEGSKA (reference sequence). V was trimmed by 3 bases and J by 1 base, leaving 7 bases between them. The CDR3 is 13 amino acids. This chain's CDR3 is CSARSGSNQPQHF. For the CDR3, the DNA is TGCAGTGCTAGGTCGGGGAGCAATCAGCCCCAGCATTTT.

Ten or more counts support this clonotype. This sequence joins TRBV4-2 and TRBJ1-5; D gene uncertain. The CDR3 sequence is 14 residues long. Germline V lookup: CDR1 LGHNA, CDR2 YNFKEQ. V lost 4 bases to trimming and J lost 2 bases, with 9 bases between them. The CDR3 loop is CASSRQDGNQPQHF. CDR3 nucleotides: TGTGCCAGCAGCCGCCAGGACGGCAATCAGCCCCAGCATTTT.

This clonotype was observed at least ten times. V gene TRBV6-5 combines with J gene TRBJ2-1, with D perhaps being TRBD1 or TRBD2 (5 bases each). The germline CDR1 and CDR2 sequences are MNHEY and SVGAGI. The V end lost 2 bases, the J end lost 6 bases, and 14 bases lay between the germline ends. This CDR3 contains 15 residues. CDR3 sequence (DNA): TGTGCCAGCAGTTACAGCCGACTTGGGGGCAATGAGCAGTTCTTC. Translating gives CASSYSRLGGNEQFF.

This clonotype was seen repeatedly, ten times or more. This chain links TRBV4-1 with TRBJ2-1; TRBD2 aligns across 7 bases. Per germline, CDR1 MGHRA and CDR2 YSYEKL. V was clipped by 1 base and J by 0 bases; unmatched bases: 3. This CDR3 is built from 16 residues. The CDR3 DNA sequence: TGCGCCAGCAGCCAAGGGCTAGCGGACTCCTACAATGAGCAGTTCTTC. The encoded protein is CASSQGLADSYNEQFF.

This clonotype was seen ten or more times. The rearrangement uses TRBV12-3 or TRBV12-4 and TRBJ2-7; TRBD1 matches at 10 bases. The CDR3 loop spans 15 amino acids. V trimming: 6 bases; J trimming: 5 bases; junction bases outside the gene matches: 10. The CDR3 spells CASSYRTGGGDEQYF. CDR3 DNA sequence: TGTGCCAGCAGCTACAGGACAGGGGGAGGGGACGAGCAGTACTTC.

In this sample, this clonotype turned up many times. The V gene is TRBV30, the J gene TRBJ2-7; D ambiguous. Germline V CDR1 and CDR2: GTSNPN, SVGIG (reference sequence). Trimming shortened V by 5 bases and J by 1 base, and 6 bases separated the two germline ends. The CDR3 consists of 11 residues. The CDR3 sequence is CAWGQSYEQYF. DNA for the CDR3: TGTGCCTGGGGGCAGTCCTACGAGCAGTACTTC.

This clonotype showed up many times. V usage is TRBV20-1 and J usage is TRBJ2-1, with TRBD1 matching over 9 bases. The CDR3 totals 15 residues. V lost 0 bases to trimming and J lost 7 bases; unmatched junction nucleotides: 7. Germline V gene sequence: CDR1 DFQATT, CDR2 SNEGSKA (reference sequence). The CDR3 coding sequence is TGCAGTGCTAGAGACCCGAACAGGGGGCGAAATGAGCAGTTCTTC. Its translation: CSARDPNRGRNEQFF.

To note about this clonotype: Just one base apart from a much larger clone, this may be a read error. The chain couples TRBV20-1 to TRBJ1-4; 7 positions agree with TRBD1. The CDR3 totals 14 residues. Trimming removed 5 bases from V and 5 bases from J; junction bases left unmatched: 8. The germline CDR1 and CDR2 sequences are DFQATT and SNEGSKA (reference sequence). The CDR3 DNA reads TGCAGTGCTCGCGGGGACAGACGAAATGAAAAACTGTTTTTT. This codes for CSARGDRRNEKLFF.

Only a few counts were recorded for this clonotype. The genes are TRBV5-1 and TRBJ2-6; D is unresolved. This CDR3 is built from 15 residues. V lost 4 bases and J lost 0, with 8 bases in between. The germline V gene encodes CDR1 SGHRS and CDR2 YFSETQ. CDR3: CASSPDLSGANVLTF. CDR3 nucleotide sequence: TGCGCCAGCAGCCCGGACCTCTCTGGGGCCAACGTCCTGACTTTC.

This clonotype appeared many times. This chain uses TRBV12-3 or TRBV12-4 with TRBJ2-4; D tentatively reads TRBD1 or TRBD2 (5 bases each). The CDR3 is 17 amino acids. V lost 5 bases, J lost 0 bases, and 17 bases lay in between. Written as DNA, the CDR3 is TGTGCCAGCAGTGTTCTAACGAGGGGTTTAGCCAAAAACATTCAGTACTTC. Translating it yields CASSVLTRGLAKNIQYF.

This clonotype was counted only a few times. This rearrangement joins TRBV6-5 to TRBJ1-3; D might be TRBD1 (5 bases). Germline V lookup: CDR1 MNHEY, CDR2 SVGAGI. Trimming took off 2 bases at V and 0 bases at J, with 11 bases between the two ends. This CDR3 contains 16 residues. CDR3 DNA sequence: TGTGCCAGCAGTTACGGCGGGGCCCCCTCTGGAAACACCATATATTTT. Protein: CASSYGGAPSGNTIYF.